This T cell receptor beta chain was captured by sequencing in a study of blood T cell repertoires in COVID-19. The CDR3 consists of 13 residues. CDR1 and CDR2 from the germline V gene are MDHEN and SYDVKM. V gave up 2 bases and J gave up 8 bases; unmatched junction bases: 6. Per the authors' pipeline: From reference gene primer amplification, estimates of nucleated cell counts were derived. Repertoires were generated with immunoSEQ multiplex PCR, while TCRdb's copy carries only in-frame clones and drops some. For V, J and clone size, that table is used; D and trimming come from the DNA. The sample lists 70,000 to 85,000 clones, approximately 83% occurring once.

The sequence was obtained from a human donor in a cohort sampled during active COVID-19. Sequencing was performed on peripheral blood. J is TRBJ2-7 and V is TRBV28; 7 bases map to TRBD1. CDR3 DNA sequence: TGTGCCAGCAGTTTAGGACAGGCCCCCAAGCAGTACTTC. Its translation: CASSLGQAPKQYF.